The clone carrying this T cell receptor (beta chain) was recorded many times. Its antigen is still unknown. The sample belongs to a study of T cells in Graves' hyperthyroidism and ophthalmopathy. RNA transcripts provided the source from which TCR beta CDR3 regions were amplified. The primer set for the first-round RT-PCR of the TCR CDR3 was HTBI. TCRdb reprocessed the multiplex PCR reads with MiXCR, giving one entry per CDR3 protein. The table lists around 480,000 distinct CDR3 sequences, 14% of them singletons, with 15% to 20% in the top ten. Diagnosis relied on clinical symptoms, serum thyroxine and TRAb, thyroid ultrasound and orbital computed tomography. PBMCs came from roughly 10 ml fresh peripheral blood. Whole-study findings and limits: Model-based prediction identified ophthalmopathy a median roughly 5.9 months prior to its onset.

The CDR3 runs 12 residues. The germline V gene has CDR1 SNHLY and CDR2 FYNNEI. Trimming cost V 8 bases and J 5 bases, with 12 bases left between them. The chain has TRBV2 and TRBJ2-5, with D possibly matching TRBD2 (5 bases). The sequence was obtained from a woman younger than 30 with Graves' hyperthyroidism. The sequencing input was blood. CDR3 protein: CASLGPGETQYF. The DNA of the CDR3 is TGTGCCAGCCTTGGACCGGGGGAGACCCAGTACTTC.